These 17 T cell receptor beta chains were all obtained from the same sample, sequenced in a study of T cell clonotyping in hematopoietic cell transplantation. Using immunoSEQ multiplex PCR, the repertoire was profiled, and TCRdb retains in-frame clones only, with some absent. The repertoire has about 41,000 clones, about 95% of them found once; the top ten carry approximately 0.9%. Sequenced material: peripheral blood mononuclear cells. The source of these receptors is a man aged 30 to 39 in good health. Some clones in this sample may be carry-over from other donors' samples.

In DNA, the CDR3 is TGCGCCAGCAGTGTGGGGAGAAGAGAGACCCAGTACTTC. This gives the protein CASSVGRRETQYF. The chain employs TRBV10-1 and TRBJ2-5, with D tentatively TRBD2 (5 bases). Trimming pared 4 bases from V and 4 bases from J, leaving 10 bases between. Germline lookup yields CDR1 WNHNN and CDR2 SYGVQD (reference sequence). The CDR3 loop spans 13 amino acids.

This clone has just one count. The J gene is TRBJ2-2, the V gene TRBV27; D ambiguous. V was pared by 9 bases and J by 4 bases, with 12 bases between. This CDR3 contains 13 residues. CDR1 is MNHEY and CDR2 is SMNVEV in the germline V gene (reference sequence). Written as DNA, the CDR3 is TGTGCCAGTTCAGGACGGCGCACCGGGGAGCTGTTTTTT. Translation gives CASSGRRTGELFF.

V and J are TRBV18 and TRBJ2-7, with TRBD1 identical over 10 bases. Germline CDR1 KGHSH, CDR2 LQKENI. The CDR3 spans 19 residues. Trimming at V came to 2 bases and at J to 2 bases, leaving 15 bases not matched to a gene. In DNA form, the CDR3 reads TGTGCCAGCTCACCAGACCTCGGGACAGGGGCTAAACTCACCTACGAGCAGTACTTC. Translating it yields CASSPDLGTGAKLTYEQYF.

The J gene is TRBJ2-5, the V gene TRBV7-9; 7 positions agree with TRBD1. V shed 5 bases, J shed 5 bases, and the junction held 11 bases outside the gene matches. Germline values: CDR1 SEHNR, CDR2 FQNEAQ (reference sequence). The CDR3 consists of 15 residues. The chain's CDR3 is CASSPTGSYRETQYF. In nucleotides, the CDR3 is TGTGCCAGCAGCCCGACAGGGTCGTATCGGGAGACCCAGTACTTC. Looking up the rest from reference TRBV7-9 and TRBJ2-5 gives the full variable domain: DTGVSQNPRHKITKRGQNVTFRCDPISEHNRLYWYRQTLGQGPEFLTYFQNEAQLEKSRLLSDRFSAERPKGSFSTLEIQRTEQGDSAMYLCASSPTGSYRETQYFGPGTRLLVL.

J is TRBJ2-3 and V is TRBV7-2, with D tentatively TRBD1 or TRBD2 (5 bases each). CDR3 size: 14 residues. CDR1 and CDR2 (germline): SGHTA, FQGNSA. The V end was cut by 1 base, the J end by 5 bases, with 10 bases between. The CDR3 here is CASSLVGPIDTQYF. CDR3 sequence (DNA): TGTGCCAGCAGCTTAGTGGGACCGATAGATACGCAGTATTTT.

This chain's CDR3 is CASSQAIGAGNTIYF. The CDR3 nucleotides are TGTGCCAGCAGCCAAGCGATAGGGGCTGGAAACACCATATATTTT. The J gene is TRBJ1-3, the V gene TRBV14; possible D gene TRBD1, 5 bases. The CDR3 runs to 15 residues. Germline V gene sequence: CDR1 SGHDN, CDR2 FVKESK. V was shortened by 1 base and J by 2 bases, with 9 bases between the two germline ends.

V gene TRBV19 combines with J gene TRBJ2-2, with 7 bases lining up with TRBD2. Per germline, CDR1 LNHDA and CDR2 SQIVND (reference sequence). The V and J ends lost 6 bases and 6 bases, in that order; junction bases with no gene match: 7. The CDR3 runs 14 residues. CDR3 nucleotides: TGTGCCAGTAGGGGGGGGGTTGGGTCCGGGGAGCTGTTTTTT. It codes for CASRGGVGSGELFF.

CDR3 region: CASSFYRGVDEQYF. CDR3 coding DNA: TGTGCCAGCAGCTTTTACAGGGGTGTGGACGAGCAGTACTTC. The chain has TRBV11-3 and TRBJ2-7; 7 bases line up with TRBD1. Losses at the gene ends were 3 bases for V and 5 bases for J; bases not matched to a gene: 7. The germline V gene encodes CDR1 SGHNT and CDR2 YENEEA. The CDR3 has 14 amino acids.

This sequence joins TRBV27 and TRBJ1-2; maybe TRBD1 (6 bases). The CDR3 loop spans 12 amino acids. Trimming took off 8 bases at V and 4 bases at J, with 11 bases between the two ends. The V gene's germline CDR1 is MNHEY and CDR2 SMNVEV (reference sequence). CDR3 bases: TGTGCCAGCGGAGGGGGGTCCTATGGCTACACCTTC. Translating gives CASGGGSYGYTF.

This clone showed up just once. The rearrangement links TRBV20-1 to TRBJ1-2, with a tentative D call TRBD1 (5 bases). Germline loops: CDR1 DFQATT, CDR2 SNEGSKA (reference sequence). This CDR3 spans 11 amino acids. The V gene lost 3 bases and the J gene lost 8 bases, with 10 bases spanning the gap. CDR3 coding DNA: TGCAGTGCTAGTGGTGGGGGGGGCTACACCTTC. Protein sequence: CSASGGGGYTF.

The chain carries TRBV19 and TRBJ1-6; 7 nucleotides line up with TRBD1. CDR3 length equals 16 residues. Trimming at V came to 3 bases and at J to 5 bases, leaving 7 bases not matched to a gene. Germline lookup yields CDR1 LNHDA and CDR2 SQIVND (reference sequence). For the CDR3, the DNA is TGTGCCAGTAGTATTATACCGGGACAGAATAATTCACCCCTCCACTTT. Residues: CASSIIPGQNNSPLHF.

The chain carries TRBV6-4 and TRBJ2-3; the match to TRBD2 covers 7 bases. Germline lookup yields CDR1 MRHNA and CDR2 SNTAGT. The ends lost 3 bases at V and 3 bases at J; junction bases unmatched: 3. The CDR3 has 14 residues. The CDR3 coding sequence is TGTGCCAGCAGTGAAAACGGGGGGACAGATACGCAGTATTTT. Protein sequence: CASSENGGTDTQYF.

This clone was seen a single time. The chain employs TRBV28 and TRBJ1-1; no definite D call. Trimming removed 10 bases at V and 5 bases at J, with 14 bases between. CDR3 length: 12 amino acids. Germline lookup yields CDR1 MDHEN and CDR2 SYDVKM. The CDR3: CATQYLVTEAFF. CDR3 sequence (DNA): TGTGCCACCCAATATCTGGTTACTGAAGCTTTCTTT. Using reference TRBV28 and TRBJ1-1 for the parts outside the CDR3, the full variable domain is DVKVTQSSRYLVKRTGEKVFLECVQDMDHENMFWYRQDPGLGLRLIYFSYDVKMKEKGDIPEGYSVSREKKERFSLILESASTNQTSMYLCATQYLVTEAFFGQGTRLTVV.

This chain joins TRBV4-1 and TRBJ1-5; D is possibly TRBD1 (6 bases). Germline V gives CDR1 MGHRA, CDR2 YSYEKL. Trimming took off 0 bases at V and 7 bases at J, with 13 bases between the two ends. The CDR3 runs 15 residues. The CDR3 DNA reads as TGCGCCAGCAGCCAAGACGTCGGGGGCCAGCAGCCCCAGCATTTT. As protein: CASSQDVGGQQPQHF.

The V call is TRBV6-5, the J call TRBJ2-5; D not certain. V lost 0 bases and J 2 bases, leaving 7 bases between the germline ends. This CDR3 spans 14 amino acids. CDR1 and CDR2 from the germline V gene are MNHEY and SVGAGI. CDR3 loop: CASSYSLAQETQYF. As DNA, the CDR3 is TGTGCCAGCAGTTACTCGTTGGCACAAGAGACCCAGTACTTC.

This clone was seen just once. J is TRBJ1-4 and V is TRBV4-1; a weak D match, TRBD1 (5 bases). The CDR3 totals 16 residues. The V end lost 3 bases, the J end lost 7 bases, and 18 bases lay between the germline ends. Germline values: CDR1 MGHRA, CDR2 YSYEKL. The CDR3 DNA is TGCGCCAGCAGCCATAAACAAACAGGTTCGAGTGAAAAACTGTTTTTT. It encodes CASSHKQTGSSEKLFF.

V usage is TRBV5-1 and J usage is TRBJ1-1; 8 bases line up with TRBD1. The junction had 9 bases not matched to a gene; V was cut back by 4 bases and J by 4 bases. From germline, CDR1 is SGHRS and CDR2 YFSETQ. This CDR3 spans 15 amino acids. The CDR3 is CASSVRTGSGTEAFF. For the CDR3, the DNA is TGCGCCAGCAGCGTACGGACAGGGTCGGGCACTGAAGCTTTCTTT.